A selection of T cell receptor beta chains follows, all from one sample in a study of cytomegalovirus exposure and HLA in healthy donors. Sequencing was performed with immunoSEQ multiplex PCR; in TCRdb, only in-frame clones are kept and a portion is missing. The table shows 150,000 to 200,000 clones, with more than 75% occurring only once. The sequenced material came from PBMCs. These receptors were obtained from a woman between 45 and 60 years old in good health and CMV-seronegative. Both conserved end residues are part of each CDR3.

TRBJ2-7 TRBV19 CASGLGQGNYEQYF
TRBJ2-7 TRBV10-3 CAISASGGFSYEQYF
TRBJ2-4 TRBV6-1 CASSDYLTAKNIQYF
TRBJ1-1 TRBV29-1 CSVGKGLNTEAFF
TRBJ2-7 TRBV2 CASGSSGRVSYEQYF
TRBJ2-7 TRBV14 CASSQFGTGVDEQYF
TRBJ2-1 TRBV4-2 CASSQDPSGRAEQFF
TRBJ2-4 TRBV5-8 CASTVTGTGNIQYF
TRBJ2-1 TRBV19 CASSTVTGAEQFF
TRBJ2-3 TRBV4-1 CASSQDPSGALSDTQYF
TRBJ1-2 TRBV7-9 CSSSLAGPGTLSNYGYTF
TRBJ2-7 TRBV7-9 CASSLEPPGKAAQMGEQYF
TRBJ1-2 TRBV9 CASSPRRDTHGYTF
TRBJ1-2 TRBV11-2 CASSLGHNYGYTF
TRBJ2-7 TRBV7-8 CATAPRTGSGEQYF
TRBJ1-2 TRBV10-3 CAISPRDRGPGYGYTF
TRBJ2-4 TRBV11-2 CASSWGVAKNIQYF
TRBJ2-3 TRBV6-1 CASSEGTGYSDTQYF
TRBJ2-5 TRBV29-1 CSVLTKYQETQYF
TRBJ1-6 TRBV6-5 CASSYFGQGNSPLHF
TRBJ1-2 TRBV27 CASSASGTGGGYTF
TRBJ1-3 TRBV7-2 CASSLGQLSGNTIYF
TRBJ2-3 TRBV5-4 CASSSTGGALDTQYF
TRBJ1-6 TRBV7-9 CASTPWRGSPNSPLHF
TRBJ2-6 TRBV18 CASSPSRGANVLTF
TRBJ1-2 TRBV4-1 CASKEGRGGYTF
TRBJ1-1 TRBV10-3 CAMRTGRAEAFF
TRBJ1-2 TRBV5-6 CASSLTEGGGYTF
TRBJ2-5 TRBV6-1 CASSEKPRGKETQYF
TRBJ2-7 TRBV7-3 CASSRAPSYEQYF
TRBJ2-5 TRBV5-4 CASSLVGGMTETQYF
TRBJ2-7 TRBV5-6 CASSRGRGISYEQYF
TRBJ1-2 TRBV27 CASSQGAHYGYTF
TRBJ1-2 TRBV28 CASTPWEGGSDYGYTF
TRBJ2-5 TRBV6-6 CATGGETQYF
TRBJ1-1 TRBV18 CASSLGQMNTEAFF
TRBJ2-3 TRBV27 CASSISTGGSTDTQYF
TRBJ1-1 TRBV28 CASSSLTGYEAFF
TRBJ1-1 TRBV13 CASTQGGSTEAFF
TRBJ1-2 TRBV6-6 CASSYGGGGYTF
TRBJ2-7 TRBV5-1 CASSSSYAYEQYF